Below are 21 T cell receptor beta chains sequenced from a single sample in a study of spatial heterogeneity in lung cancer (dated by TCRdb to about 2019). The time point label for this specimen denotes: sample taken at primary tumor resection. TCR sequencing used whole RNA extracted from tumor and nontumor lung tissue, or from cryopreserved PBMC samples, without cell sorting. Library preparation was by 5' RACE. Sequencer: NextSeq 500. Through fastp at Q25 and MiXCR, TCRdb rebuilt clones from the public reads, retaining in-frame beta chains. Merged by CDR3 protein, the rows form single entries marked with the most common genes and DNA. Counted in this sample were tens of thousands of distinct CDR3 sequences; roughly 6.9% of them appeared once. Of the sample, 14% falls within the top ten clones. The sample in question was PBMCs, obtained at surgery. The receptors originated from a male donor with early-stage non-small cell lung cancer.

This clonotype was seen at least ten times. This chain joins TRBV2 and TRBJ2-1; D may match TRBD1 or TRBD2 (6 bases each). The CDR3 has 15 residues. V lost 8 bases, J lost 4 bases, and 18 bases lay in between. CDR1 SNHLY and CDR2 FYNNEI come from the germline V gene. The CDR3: CASARGRGPYNEQFF. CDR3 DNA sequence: TGTGCCAGCGCCCGGGGGCGCGGACCATACAATGAGCAGTTCTTC.

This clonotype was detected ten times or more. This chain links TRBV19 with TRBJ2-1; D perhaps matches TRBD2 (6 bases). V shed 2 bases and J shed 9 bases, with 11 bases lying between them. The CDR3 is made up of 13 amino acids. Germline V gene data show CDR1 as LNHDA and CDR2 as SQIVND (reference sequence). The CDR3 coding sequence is TGTGCCAGTAGTATAAGCCGGGGAGGTGAGCAGTTCTTC. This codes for CASSISRGGEQFF.

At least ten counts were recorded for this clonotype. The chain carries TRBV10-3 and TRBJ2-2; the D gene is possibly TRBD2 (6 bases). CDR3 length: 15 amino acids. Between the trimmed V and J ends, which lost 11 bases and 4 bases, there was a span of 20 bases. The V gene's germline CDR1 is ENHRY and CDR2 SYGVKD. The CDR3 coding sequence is TGTGCCGCCGGCAATGTCCCCGGGGGCACCGGGGAGCTGTTTTTT. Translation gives CAAGNVPGGTGELFF.

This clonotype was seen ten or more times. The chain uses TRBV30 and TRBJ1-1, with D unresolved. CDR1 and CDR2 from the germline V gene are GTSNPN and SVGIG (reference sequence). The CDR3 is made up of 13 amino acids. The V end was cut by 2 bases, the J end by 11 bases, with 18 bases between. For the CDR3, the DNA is TGTGCCTGGAGTAGGACCTTCGCGACTAGTGCTTTCTTT. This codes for CAWSRTFATSAFF.

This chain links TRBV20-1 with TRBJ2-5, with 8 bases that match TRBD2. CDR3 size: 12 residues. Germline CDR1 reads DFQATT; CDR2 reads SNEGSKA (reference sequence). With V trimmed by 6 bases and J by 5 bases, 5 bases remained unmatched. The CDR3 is CSAGPGGETQYF. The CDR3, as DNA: TGCAGTGCGGGACCGGGAGGGGAGACCCAGTACTTC.

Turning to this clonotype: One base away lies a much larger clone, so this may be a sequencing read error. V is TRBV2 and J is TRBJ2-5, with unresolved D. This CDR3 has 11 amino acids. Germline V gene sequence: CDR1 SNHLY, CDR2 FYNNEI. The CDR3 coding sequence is TGTACCAGCGCCCTCCGGGAGACCCAGTACTTC. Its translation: CTSALRETQYF. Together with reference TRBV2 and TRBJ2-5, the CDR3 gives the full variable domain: EPEVTQTPSHQVTQMGQEVILRCVPISNHLYFYWYRQILGQKVEFLVSFYNNEISEKSEIFDDQFSVERPDGSNFTLKIRSTKLEDSAMYFCTSALRETQYFGPGTRLLVL.

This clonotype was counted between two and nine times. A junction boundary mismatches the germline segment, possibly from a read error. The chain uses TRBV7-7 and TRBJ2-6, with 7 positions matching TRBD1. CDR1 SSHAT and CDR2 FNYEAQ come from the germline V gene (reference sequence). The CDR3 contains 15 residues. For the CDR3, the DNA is TGTGCTAGCAGCCTTCAGGGGGCTGGGGCCAACGTCCTGACTTTC. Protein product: CASSLQGAGANVLTF. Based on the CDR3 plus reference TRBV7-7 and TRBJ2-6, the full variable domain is GAGVSQSPRYKVTKRGQDVTLRCDPISSHATLYWYQQALGQGPEFLTYFNYEAQPDKSGLPSDRFSAERPEGSISTLTIQRTEQRDSAMYRCASSLQGAGANVLTFGAGSRLTVL.

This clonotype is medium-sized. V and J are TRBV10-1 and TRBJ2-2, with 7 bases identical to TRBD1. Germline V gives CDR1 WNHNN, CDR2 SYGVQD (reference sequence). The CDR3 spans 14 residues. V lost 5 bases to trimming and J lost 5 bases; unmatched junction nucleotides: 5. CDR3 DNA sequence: TGCGCCAGCAGTAAGGGGGCTGGAACCGGGGAGCTGTTTTTT. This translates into CASSKGAGTGELFF.

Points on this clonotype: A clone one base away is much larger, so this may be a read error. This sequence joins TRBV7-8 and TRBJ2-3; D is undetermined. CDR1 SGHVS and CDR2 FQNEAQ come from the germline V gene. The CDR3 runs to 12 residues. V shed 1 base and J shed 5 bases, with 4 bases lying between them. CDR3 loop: CASSLGRDTQYF. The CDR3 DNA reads TGTGCCAGCAGCTTAGGTAGAGATACGCAGTATTTT.

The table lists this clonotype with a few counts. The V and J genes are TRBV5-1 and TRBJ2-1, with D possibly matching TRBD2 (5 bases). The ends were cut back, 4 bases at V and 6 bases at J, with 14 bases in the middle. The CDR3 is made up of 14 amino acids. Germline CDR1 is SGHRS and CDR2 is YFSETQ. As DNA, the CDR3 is TGCGCCAGCAGCCCCGAGAGGGCTGGCAATGAGCAGTTCTTC. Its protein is CASSPERAGNEQFF.

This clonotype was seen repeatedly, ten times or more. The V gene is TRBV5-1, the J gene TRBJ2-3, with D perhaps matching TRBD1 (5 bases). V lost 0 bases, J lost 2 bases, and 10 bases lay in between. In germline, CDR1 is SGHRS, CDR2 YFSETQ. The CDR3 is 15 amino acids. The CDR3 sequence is CASSLAATVTDTQYF. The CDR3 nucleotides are TGCGCCAGCAGCTTGGCGGCGACAGTCACAGATACGCAGTATTTT.

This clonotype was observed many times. CDR3 nucleotides: TGTGCCAGCAGTTATGCAGGGTCCTACGAGCAGTACGTC. The encoded protein is CASSYAGSYEQYV. The chain links TRBV6-2 or TRBV6-3 to TRBJ2-7; tentatively, D is TRBD1 (5 bases). Trimming left V 3 bases short and J 1 base short, with 7 bases between. Looked up from germline, CDR1 is MNHEY and CDR2 is SVGEGT. The CDR3 is 13 residues long.

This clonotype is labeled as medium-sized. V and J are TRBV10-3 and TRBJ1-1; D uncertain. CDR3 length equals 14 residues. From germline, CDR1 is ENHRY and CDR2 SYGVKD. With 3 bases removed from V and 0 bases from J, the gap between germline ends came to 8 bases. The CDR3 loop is CAISEVGMNTEAFF. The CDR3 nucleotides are TGTGCCATCAGTGAAGTAGGGATGAACACTGAAGCTTTCTTT.

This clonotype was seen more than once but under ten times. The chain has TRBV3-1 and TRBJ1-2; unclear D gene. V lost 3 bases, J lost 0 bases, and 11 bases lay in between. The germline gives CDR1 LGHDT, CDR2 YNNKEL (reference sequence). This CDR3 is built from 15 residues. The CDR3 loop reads CASSHSVPANYGYTF. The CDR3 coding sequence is TGTGCCAGCAGCCATTCAGTACCCGCTAACTATGGCTACACCTTC.

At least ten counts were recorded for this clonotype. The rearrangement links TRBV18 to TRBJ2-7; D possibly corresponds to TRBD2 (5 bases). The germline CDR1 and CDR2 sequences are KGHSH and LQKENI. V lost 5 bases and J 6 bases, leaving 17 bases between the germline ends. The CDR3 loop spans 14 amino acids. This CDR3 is CASSASGGGSEQYV. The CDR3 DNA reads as TGTGCCAGCTCAGCCTCAGGAGGAGGATCCGAGCAGTACGTC.

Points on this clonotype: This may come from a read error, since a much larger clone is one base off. The CDR3 coding sequence is TGTGCCAGCAGTCCTCTGGACGGTCGGACTGAAGCTTTGTTT. Translating it yields CASSPLDGRTEALF. The chain uses TRBV28 and TRBJ1-1; D remains unclear. Germline V gene lookup returns CDR1 MDHEN and CDR2 SYDVKM. The CDR3 covers 14 residues.

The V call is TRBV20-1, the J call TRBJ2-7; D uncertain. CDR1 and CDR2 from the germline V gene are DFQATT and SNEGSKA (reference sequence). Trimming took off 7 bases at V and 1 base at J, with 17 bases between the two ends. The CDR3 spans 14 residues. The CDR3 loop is CSGRQVQESYEQYF. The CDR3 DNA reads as TGCAGTGGAAGGCAGGTCCAAGAATCCTACGAGCAGTACTTC.

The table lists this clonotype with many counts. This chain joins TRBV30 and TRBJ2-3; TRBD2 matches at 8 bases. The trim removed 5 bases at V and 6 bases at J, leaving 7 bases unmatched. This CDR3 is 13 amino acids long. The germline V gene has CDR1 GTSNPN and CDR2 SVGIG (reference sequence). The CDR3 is CAWGTGGWDTQYF. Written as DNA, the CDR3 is TGTGCCTGGGGAACGGGAGGGTGGGATACGCAGTATTTT.

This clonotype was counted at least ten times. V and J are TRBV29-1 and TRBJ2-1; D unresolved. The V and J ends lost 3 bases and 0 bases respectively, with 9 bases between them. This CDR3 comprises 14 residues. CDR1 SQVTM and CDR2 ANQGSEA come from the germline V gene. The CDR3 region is CSVEVGFSYNEQFF. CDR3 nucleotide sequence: TGCAGCGTTGAGGTCGGCTTCTCCTACAATGAGCAGTTCTTC.

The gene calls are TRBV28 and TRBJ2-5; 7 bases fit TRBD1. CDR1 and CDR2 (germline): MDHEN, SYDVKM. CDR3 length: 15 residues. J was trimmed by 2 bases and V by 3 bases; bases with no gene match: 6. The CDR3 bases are TGTGCCAGCAGTTTCGCCGGGACAGAACAAGAGACCCAGTACTTC. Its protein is CASSFAGTEQETQYF.

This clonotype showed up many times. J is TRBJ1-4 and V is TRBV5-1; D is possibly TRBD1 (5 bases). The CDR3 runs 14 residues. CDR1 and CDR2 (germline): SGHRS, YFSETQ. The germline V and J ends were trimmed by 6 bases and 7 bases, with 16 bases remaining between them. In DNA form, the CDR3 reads TGCGCCAGCACCCGGACACCCGGGAGTGAAAAACTGTTTTTT. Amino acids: CASTRTPGSEKLFF.